The rows below give T cell receptor beta chains drawn from one sample of a study of T-cell reconstitution after alpha-beta-depleted transplantation in children. TCRdb reprocessed the PCR reads via MiXCR and lists one record per CDR3 protein. Among around 15,000 distinct CDR3 sequences listed, approximately 5.1% were seen once. Sequenced material: PBMCs, taken before TCRalphabeta/CD19-depleted stem cell transplant. These receptors originate from a boy aged 5 to 17 with acute lymphoblastic leukemia, due to receive a stem cell transplant. Each CDR3 is given with its conserved first and last residue. D genes are given only for firm matches. The size entry is marked missing in some rows and otherwise reads once, few, many or a size class.

D	J	V	size	CDR3	DNA
NA	TRBJ1-5	TRBV4-3	medium-sized	CASSQGGMGQPQHF	TGCGCCAGCAGCCAAGGAGGGATGGGGCAGCCCCAGCATTTT
TRBD2	TRBJ2-1	TRBV13	many	CASSLSSGGVNEQFF	TGTGCCAGCAGCTTATCCAGCGGGGGGGTCAATGAGCAGTTCTTC
NA	TRBJ1-2	TRBV28	many	CASSFGSPYGYTF	TGTGCCAGCAGTTTCGGAAGTCCCTATGGCTACACCTTC
NA	TRBJ1-6	TRBV5-1	many	CASSLSSARDIFGSGPLHF	TGCGCCAGCAGCTTGTCTTCGGCACGGGACATTTTCGGATCTGGACCCCTCCACTTT
TRBD1	TRBJ1-5	TRBV29-1	NA	CSFKGEGGGNQPQHF	TGCAGCTTCAAGGGGGAAGGGGGCGGCAATCAGCCCCAGCATTTT
NA	TRBJ1-1	TRBV7-9	many	CASSLATRGEAFF	TGTGCCAGCAGCTTGGCGACAAGAGGTGAAGCTTTCTTT
NA	TRBJ1-4	TRBV5-1	many	CASSLGGPNEKLFF	TGCGCCAGCAGCTTGGGAGGGCCAAATGAAAAACTGTTTTTT
NA	TRBJ2-5	TRBV11-2	many	CASSRGADDQETQYF	TGTGCCAGCAGCCGTGGGGCAGATGACCAAGAGACCCAGTACTTC
TRBD1	TRBJ1-1	TRBV6-5	medium-sized	CASSYAQTGGTEAFF	TGTGCCAGCAGTTACGCCCAGACAGGGGGCACTGAAGCTTTCTTT
NA	TRBJ2-7	TRBV7-6	many	CASSHGREEEQYF	TGTGCCAGCAGCCACGGCAGGGAAGAAGAGCAGTACTTC
NA	TRBJ1-1	TRBV12-3/TRBV12-4	medium-sized	CASSPGALNTEAFF	TGTGCCAGCAGTCCAGGGGCCCTGAACACTGAAGCTTTCTTT
NA	TRBJ2-2	TRBV18	many	CASSPNPSRNTGELFF	TGTGCCAGCTCACCAAACCCCTCTAGGAACACCGGGGAGCTGTTTTTT
NA	TRBJ1-1	TRBV4-3	many	CASSRLTTDRNTEAFF	TGCGCCAGCAGCCGCCTAACCACGGACAGGAACACTGAAGCTTTCTTT
TRBD1	TRBJ2-6	TRBV27	many	CASSPQGAGANVLTF	TGTGCCAGCAGTCCCCAGGGGGCTGGGGCCAACGTCCTGACTTTC
TRBD1	TRBJ2-3	TRBV9	many	CASSVDGQAFSTDTQYF	TGTGCCAGCAGCGTAGACGGACAGGCCTTCAGCACAGATACGCAGTATTTT
TRBD1	TRBJ2-3	TRBV11-2	many	CASSPRGSGFTDTQYF	TGTGCCAGCAGCCCCAGGGGGAGTGGGTTCACAGATACGCAGTATTTT
TRBD1	TRBJ1-2	TRBV12-3/TRBV12-4	medium-sized	CASSFLTGGDGYTF	TGTGCCAGCAGTTTCTTGACAGGGGGCGATGGCTACACCTTC
TRBD1	TRBJ1-2	TRBV6-1	many	CASSRDRGSDGYTF	TGTGCCAGCAGCCGGGACAGGGGGTCAGACGGCTACACCTTC
NA	TRBJ2-2	TRBV6-4	many	CASSDGTNTGELFF	TGTGCCAGCAGTGACGGGACTAACACCGGGGAGCTGTTTTTT
NA	TRBJ2-5	TRBV5-1	many	CASSLGMTFSGETQYF	TGCGCCAGCAGCTTGGGAATGACATTTTCAGGAGAGACCCAGTACTTC
TRBD1	TRBJ2-7	TRBV6-5	many	CASSLRTGTTYEQYF	TGTGCCAGCAGCCTCAGGACAGGGACGACATACGAGCAGTACTTC
NA	TRBJ2-1	TRBV7-2	many	CASTNLGNEQFF	TGTGCCAGCACAAATTTAGGCAATGAGCAGTTCTTC
TRBD1	TRBJ1-2	TRBV7-2	many	CASSSNRGGGYTF	TGTGCCAGCAGCAGTAACAGGGGTGGGGGCTACACCTTC
NA	TRBJ1-1	TRBV6-5	many	CASSYSHGPRNTEAFF	TGTGCCAGCAGTTACTCGCACGGCCCGAGGAACACTGAAGCTTTCTTT
NA	TRBJ2-1	TRBV7-9	medium-sized	CASSGPRVSSYNEQFF	TGTGCCAGCAGCGGACCGCGGGTAAGCTCCTACAATGAGCAGTTCTTC
TRBD1	TRBJ2-1	TRBV6-2/TRBV6-3	many	CASSYSTGLEQFF	TGTGCCAGCAGTTACTCGACAGGGCTGGAGCAGTTCTTC
TRBD1	TRBJ2-1	TRBV7-8	many	CASSLTGANYNEQFF	TGTGCCAGCAGCTTAACAGGGGCGAACTACAATGAGCAGTTCTTC
NA	TRBJ2-5	TRBV12-3/TRBV12-4	medium-sized	CASSGPGAETQYF	TGTGCCAGCAGTGGCCCGGGGGCAGAGACCCAGTACTTC
NA	TRBJ1-6	TRBV30	many	CAWSQEVPNSPLHF	TGTGCCTGGAGTCAGGAGGTCCCAAATTCACCCCTCCACTTT
TRBD2	TRBJ2-1	TRBV4-3	many	CASSTRLAGSYNEQFF	TGCGCCAGCAGCACCCGACTAGCGGGCTCCTACAATGAGCAGTTCTTC
NA	TRBJ1-1	TRBV4-3	many	CASSPRTVIGTEAFF	TGCGCCAGCAGCCCGCGGACAGTGATCGGGACTGAAGCTTTCTTT
NA	TRBJ1-2	TRBV2	many	CASSDAGVGYGYTF	TGTGCCAGCAGTGACGCGGGGGTCGGCTATGGCTACACCTTC
NA	TRBJ2-1	TRBV9	NA	CASSVQTYNEQFF	TGTGCCAGCAGCGTACAGACCTACAATGAGCAGTTCTTC
NA	TRBJ2-3	TRBV27	NA	CASSLNGGASQYF	TGTGCCAGCAGTTTAAATGGGGGGGCGTCGCAGTATTTT
TRBD2	TRBJ2-7	TRBV4-2	NA	CASSPGRLIAGGPRISYEQYF	TGTGCCAGCAGCCCTGGCCGTCTGATAGCGGGAGGGCCTAGGATATCCTACGAGCAGTACTTC
TRBD1	TRBJ2-1	TRBV5-1	many	CASRTGTGAYNEQFF	TGCGCCAGCAGAACCGGGACAGGGGCCTACAATGAGCAGTTCTTC
TRBD2	TRBJ2-2	TRBV7-2	many	CASRRGGANTGELFF	TGTGCCAGCCGCCGCGGGGGAGCGAACACCGGGGAGCTGTTTTTT
NA	TRBJ2-7	TRBV7-8	many	CASSSLIGPNSYEQYF	TGTGCCAGCAGCTCATTAATCGGGCCTAACTCCTACGAGCAGTACTTC
NA	TRBJ2-5	TRBV5-1	many	CASSLEGLGGIGETQYF	TGCGCCAGCAGCTTGGAGGGTCTTGGGGGGATTGGAGAGACCCAGTACTTC
NA	TRBJ2-1	TRBV20-1	many	CSARDPFAGSYNEQFF	TGCAGTGCTAGAGACCCGTTCGCGGGGTCCTACAATGAGCAGTTCTTC
NA	TRBJ1-1	TRBV6-1	many	CASSGRVNTEAFF	TGTGCCAGCAGTGGACGGGTGAACACTGAAGCTTTCTTT
TRBD1	TRBJ1-1	TRBV7-9	many	CASALTGRFTEAFF	TGTGCCAGCGCCCTGACAGGGAGATTCACTGAAGCTTTCTTT
NA	TRBJ1-5	TRBV20-1	NA	CSAREMGGGNQPQHF	TGCAGTGCTAGAGAAATGGGAGGGGGCAATCAGCCCCAGCATTTT
TRBD1	TRBJ2-2	TRBV7-3	many	CASSSSGDRFANTGELFF	TGTGCCAGCAGCTCCTCAGGGGACAGGTTCGCGAACACCGGGGAGCTGTTTTTT
NA	TRBJ2-6	TRBV2	many	CASSKAGQTSGANVLTF	TGTGCCAGCAGTAAGGCCGGACAAACCTCTGGGGCCAACGTCCTGACTTTC
NA	TRBJ2-7	TRBV4-3	medium-sized	CASSQVWQGWDEQYF	TGCGCCAGCAGCCAAGTCTGGCAGGGTTGGGACGAGCAGTACTTC
TRBD1	TRBJ2-7	TRBV15	NA	CATSRDGAGGGEQYF	TGTGCCACCAGCAGAGATGGGGCAGGGGGCGGCGAGCAGTACTTC
TRBD2	TRBJ2-3	TRBV3-1	NA	CTFRPRGLAQSTDTQYF	TGTACCTTCAGACCTAGAGGACTAGCCCAAAGCACAGATACGCAGTATTTT
TRBD1	TRBJ2-7	TRBV2	many	CASVWTGGFNEQYF	TGTGCCAGCGTCTGGACAGGGGGCTTCAACGAGCAGTACTTC
NA	TRBJ2-2	TRBV5-1	many	CASSLGQNTGEQFF	TGCGCCAGCAGCTTGGGACAAAACACCGGGGAGCAGTTTTTT
TRBD1	TRBJ2-7	TRBV19	NA	CASEDRATYEQYF	TGTGCCAGTGAGGACAGGGCGACCTACGAGCAGTACTTC